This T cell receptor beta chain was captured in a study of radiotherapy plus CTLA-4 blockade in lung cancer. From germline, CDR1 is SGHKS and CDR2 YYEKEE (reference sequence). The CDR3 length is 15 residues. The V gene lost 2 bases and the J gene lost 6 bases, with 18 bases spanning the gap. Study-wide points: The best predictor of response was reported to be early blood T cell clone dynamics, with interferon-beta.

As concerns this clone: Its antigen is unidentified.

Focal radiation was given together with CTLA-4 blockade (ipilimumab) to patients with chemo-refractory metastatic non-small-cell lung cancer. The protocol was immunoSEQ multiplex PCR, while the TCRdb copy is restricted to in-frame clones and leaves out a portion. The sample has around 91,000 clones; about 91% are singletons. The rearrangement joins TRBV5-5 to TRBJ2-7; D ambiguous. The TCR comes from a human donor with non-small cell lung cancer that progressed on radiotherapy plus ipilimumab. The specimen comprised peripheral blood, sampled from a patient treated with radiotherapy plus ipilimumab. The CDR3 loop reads CASSFLEAGLGEQYF. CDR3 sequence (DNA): TGTGCCAGCAGCTTCCTTGAGGCAGGCCTGGGCGAGCAGTACTTC.